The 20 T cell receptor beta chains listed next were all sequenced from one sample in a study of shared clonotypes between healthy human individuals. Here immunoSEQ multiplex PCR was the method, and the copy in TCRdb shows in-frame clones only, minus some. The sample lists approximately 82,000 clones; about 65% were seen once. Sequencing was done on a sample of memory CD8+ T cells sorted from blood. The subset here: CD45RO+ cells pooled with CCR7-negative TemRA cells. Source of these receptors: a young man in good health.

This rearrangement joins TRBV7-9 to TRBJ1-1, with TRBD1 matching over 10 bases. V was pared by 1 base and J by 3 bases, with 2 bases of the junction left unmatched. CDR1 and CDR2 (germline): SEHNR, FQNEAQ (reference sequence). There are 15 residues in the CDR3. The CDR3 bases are TGTGCCAGCAGCTTAGTAGGGACAGGGGACACTGAAGCTTTCTTT. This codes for CASSLVGTGDTEAFF.

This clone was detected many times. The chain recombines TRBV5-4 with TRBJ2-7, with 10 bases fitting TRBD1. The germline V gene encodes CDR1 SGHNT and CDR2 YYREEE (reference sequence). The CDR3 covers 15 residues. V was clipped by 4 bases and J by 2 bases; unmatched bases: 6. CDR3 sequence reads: CASSNPGQGTYEQYF. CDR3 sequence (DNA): TGTGCCAGCAGCAACCCGGGACAGGGGACCTACGAGCAGTACTTC.

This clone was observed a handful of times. This chain's CDR3 is CASSSTGGVNQPQHF. CDR3 DNA: TGTGCCAGCAGCTCCACGGGGGGCGTCAATCAGCCCCAGCATTTT. The V and J genes are TRBV25-1 and TRBJ1-5, with D tentatively TRBD1 (6 bases). Trimming took 6 bases from V and 3 from J, leaving 15 bases between them. There are 15 residues in the CDR3. Looked up from germline, CDR1 is MGHDK and CDR2 is SYGVNS.

The CDR3 DNA follows: TGTGCCAGCAGTCCTGCCCCGGGGGGCGGGGAGCTGTTTTTT. Translated, it gives CASSPAPGGGELFF. The chain employs TRBV6-6 and TRBJ2-2; 7 bases are shared with TRBD2. The CDR3 sequence is 14 residues long. V was pared by 5 bases and J by 7 bases, with 7 bases of the junction left unmatched. Germline CDR1 MNHNY, CDR2 SVGAGI (reference sequence).

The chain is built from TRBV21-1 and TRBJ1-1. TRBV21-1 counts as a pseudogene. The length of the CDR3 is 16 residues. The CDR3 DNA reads TGTGCCAGCAGCAAAAGGAGGCATAAGGGGCACACTGAAGCTTTCTTT. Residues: CASSKRRHKGHTEAFF.

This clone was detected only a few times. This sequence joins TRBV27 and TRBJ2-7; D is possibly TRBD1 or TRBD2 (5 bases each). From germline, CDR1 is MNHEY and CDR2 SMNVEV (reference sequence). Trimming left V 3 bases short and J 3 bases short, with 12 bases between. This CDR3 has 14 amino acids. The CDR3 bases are TGTGCCAGCAGTTTCCCAGGGACCTTCTACGAGCAGTACTTC. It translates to CASSFPGTFYEQYF.

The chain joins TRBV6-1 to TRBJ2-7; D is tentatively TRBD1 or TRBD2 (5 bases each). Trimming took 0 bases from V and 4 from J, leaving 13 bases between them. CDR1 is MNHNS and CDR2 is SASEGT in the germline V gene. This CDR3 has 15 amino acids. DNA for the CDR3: TGTGCCAGCAGTGAAGCGGCCGGGGCTTCGTACGAGCAGTACTTC. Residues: CASSEAAGASYEQYF.

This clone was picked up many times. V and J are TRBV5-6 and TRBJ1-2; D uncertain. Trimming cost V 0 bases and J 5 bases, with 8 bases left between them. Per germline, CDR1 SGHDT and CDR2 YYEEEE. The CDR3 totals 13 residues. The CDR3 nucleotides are TGTGCCAGCAGCTTGGTGGCGGCTTATGGCTACACCTTC. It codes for CASSLVAAYGYTF. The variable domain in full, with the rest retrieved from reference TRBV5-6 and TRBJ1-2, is DAGVTQSPTHLIKTRGQQVTLRCSPKSGHDTVSWYQQALGQGPQFIFQYYEEEERQRGNFPDRFSGHQFPNYSSELNVNALLLGDSALYLCASSLVAAYGYTFGSGTRLTVV.

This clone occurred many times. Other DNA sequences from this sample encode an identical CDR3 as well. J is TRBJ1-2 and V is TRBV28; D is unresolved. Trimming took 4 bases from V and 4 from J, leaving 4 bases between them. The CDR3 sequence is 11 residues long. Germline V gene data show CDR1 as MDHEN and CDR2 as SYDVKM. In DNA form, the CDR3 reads TGTGCCAGCAGTTCCCGCTATGGCTACACCTTC. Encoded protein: CASSSRYGYTF.

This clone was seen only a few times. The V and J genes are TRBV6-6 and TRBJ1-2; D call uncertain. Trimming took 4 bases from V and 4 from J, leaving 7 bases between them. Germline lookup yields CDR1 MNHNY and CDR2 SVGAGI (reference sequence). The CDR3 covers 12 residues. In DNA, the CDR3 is TGTGCCAGCAGTTCCGAATCCTATGGCTACACCTTC. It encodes CASSSESYGYTF.

CDR3 bases: TGTGCCAGCAGCTCTACCCCGCAGGGGGCGGGTCAGCCCCAGCATTTT. It translates to CASSSTPQGAGQPQHF. This sequence joins TRBV11-3 and TRBJ1-5; 8 bases map to TRBD1. Germline CDR1 and CDR2: SGHNT and YENEEA. The ends lost 4 bases at V and 6 bases at J; junction bases unmatched: 11. This CDR3 has 16 amino acids. Based on the CDR3 plus reference TRBV11-3 and TRBJ1-5, the full variable domain is EAGVVQSPRYKIIEKKQPVAFWCNPISGHNTLYWYLQNLGQGPELLIRYENEEAVDDSQLPKDRFSAERLKGVDSTLKIQPAELGDSAVYLCASSSTPQGAGQPQHFGDGTRLSIL.

CDR3 sequence (DNA): TGTGCCAGCAACCCTAGGGAGGGACCTGAGCAGTTCTTC. Translated: CASNPREGPEQFF. This sequence joins TRBV6-6 and TRBJ2-1, with 7 bases that match TRBD2. J lost 9 bases, V lost 7 bases, and 9 bases had no gene match. The V gene's germline CDR1 is MNHNY and CDR2 SVGAGI (reference sequence). There are 13 residues in the CDR3.

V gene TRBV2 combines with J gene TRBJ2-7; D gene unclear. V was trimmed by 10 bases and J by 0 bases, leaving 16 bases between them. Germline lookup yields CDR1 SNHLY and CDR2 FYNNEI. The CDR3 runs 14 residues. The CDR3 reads CATSEQTTSYEQYF. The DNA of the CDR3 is TGTGCCACATCGGAACAGACAACCTCCTACGAGCAGTACTTC.

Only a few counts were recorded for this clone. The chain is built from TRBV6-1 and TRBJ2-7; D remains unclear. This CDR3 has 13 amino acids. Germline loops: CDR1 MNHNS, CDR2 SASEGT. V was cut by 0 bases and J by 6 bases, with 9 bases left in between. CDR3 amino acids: CASSEATQVEQYF. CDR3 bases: TGTGCCAGCAGTGAAGCGACCCAGGTCGAGCAGTACTTC.

CDR3 loop: CASSGLAGAEAYEQYF. In DNA form, the CDR3 reads TGCGCCAGCAGTGGACTAGCGGGAGCTGAGGCCTACGAGCAGTACTTC. The chain links TRBV4-1 to TRBJ2-7, with 13 bases aligning to TRBD2. The V gene end was trimmed by 6 bases and the J gene end by 2 bases; junction bases not matched to a gene: 7. The CDR3 spans 16 residues. Germline CDR1 is MGHRA and CDR2 is YSYEKL.

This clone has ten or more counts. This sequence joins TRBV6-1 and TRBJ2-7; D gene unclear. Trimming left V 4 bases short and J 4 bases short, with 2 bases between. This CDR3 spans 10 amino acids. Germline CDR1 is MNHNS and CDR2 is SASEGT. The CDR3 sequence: CASSGYEQYF. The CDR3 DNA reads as TGTGCCAGCAGTGGGTACGAGCAGTACTTC.

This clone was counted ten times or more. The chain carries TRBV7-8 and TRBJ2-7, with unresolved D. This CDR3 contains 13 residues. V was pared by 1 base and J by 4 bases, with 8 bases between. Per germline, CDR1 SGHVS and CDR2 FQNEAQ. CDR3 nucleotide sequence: TGTGCCAGCAGCTTAGACCCCAGATACGAGCAGTACTTC. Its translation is CASSLDPRYEQYF.

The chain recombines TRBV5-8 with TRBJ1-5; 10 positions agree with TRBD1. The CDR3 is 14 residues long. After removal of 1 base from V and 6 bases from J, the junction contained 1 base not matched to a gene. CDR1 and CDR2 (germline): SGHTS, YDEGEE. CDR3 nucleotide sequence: TGTGCCAGCAGCTTGTGGGACAGGGGTCAGCCCCAGCATTTT. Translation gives CASSLWDRGQPQHF.

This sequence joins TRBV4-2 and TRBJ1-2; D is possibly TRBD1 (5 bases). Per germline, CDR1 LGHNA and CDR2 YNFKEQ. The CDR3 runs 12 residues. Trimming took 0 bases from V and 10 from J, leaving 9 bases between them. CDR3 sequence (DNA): TGTGCCAGCAGCCAAGAGGGACCCGACTACACCTTC. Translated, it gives CASSQEGPDYTF.

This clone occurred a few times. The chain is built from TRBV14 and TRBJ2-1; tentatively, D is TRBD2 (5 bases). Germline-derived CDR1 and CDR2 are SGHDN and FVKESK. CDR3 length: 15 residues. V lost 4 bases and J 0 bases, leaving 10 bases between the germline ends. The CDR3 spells CASSPRGSSYNEQFF. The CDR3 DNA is TGTGCCAGCAGCCCACGGGGTAGCTCCTACAATGAGCAGTTCTTC.